Listed here are 20 T cell receptor beta chains from one sample, sequenced in a study of cytomegalovirus exposure and HLA in healthy donors. 60 Vbeta and 13 Jbeta primers were used in PCR. The repertoire was sequenced with immunoSEQ multiplex PCR; TCRdb's copy has only in-frame clones and lacks some. This sample carries 150,000 to 200,000 clones, around 80% of them seen once, and the ten largest clones take around 0.99%. The sequenced sample consisted of PBMCs. These receptors were collected from a woman aged 40 to 50 in good health and CMV-seronegative.

The genes are TRBV9 and TRBJ1-1, with D tentatively TRBD1 (5 bases). Germline V CDR1 and CDR2: SGDLS, YYNGEE. The V gene lost 6 bases and the J gene lost 1 base, with 10 bases spanning the gap. The CDR3 is 13 residues long. The CDR3 DNA reads TGTGCCAGCACAAATCAGGGGAACACTGAAGCTTTCTTT. It encodes CASTNQGNTEAFF.

Comments on this clone: Mismatch with germline at one junction end may stem from a read error. The chain joins TRBV7-7 to TRBJ2-1; TRBD1 agrees at 10 bases. The germline V gene encodes CDR1 SSHAT and CDR2 FNYEAQ (reference sequence). The CDR3 loop spans 15 amino acids. CDR3 region: CASSKGQGRLNEQFF. The DNA of the CDR3 is TGTGCTAGCAGCAAGGGACAGGGGCGTCTCAATGAGCAGTTCTTC.

This rearrangement joins TRBV7-2 to TRBJ2-2; D is unresolved. This CDR3 spans 15 amino acids. V was shortened by 1 base and J by 5 bases, with 11 bases between the two germline ends. Germline assignment: CDR1 SGHTA and CDR2 FQGNSA. Written as DNA, the CDR3 is TGTGCCAGCAGCTTAGATGGCGGTGTGACCGGGGAGCTGTTTTTT. Translation: CASSLDGGVTGELFF.

This chain uses TRBV6-1 with TRBJ1-1; D gene uncertain. CDR3 length: 14 residues. Germline CDR1 MNHNS, CDR2 SASEGT. V lost 5 bases and J lost 1, with 11 bases in between. This CDR3 is CASSYQAPNTEAFF. CDR3 DNA: TGTGCCAGCAGTTATCAGGCACCGAACACTGAAGCTTTCTTT.

The V gene is TRBV10-3, the J gene TRBJ1-5, with D tentatively TRBD1 (5 bases). Germline values: CDR1 ENHRY, CDR2 SYGVKD. The CDR3 runs to 15 residues. V lost 1 base, J lost 5 bases, and 12 bases lay in between. In nucleotides, the CDR3 is TGTGCCATCAGTGAGTTTGGGGCAGGAGATCAGCCCCAGCATTTT. The encoded protein is CAISEFGAGDQPQHF.

The rearrangement uses TRBV9 and TRBJ1-2, with D maybe TRBD1 (6 bases). V shed 3 bases and J shed 4 bases, with 13 bases lying between them. CDR1 and CDR2 (germline): SGDLS, YYNGEE. The CDR3 extends over 14 amino acids. Written as DNA, the CDR3 is TGTGCCAGCAGCGCACAGGGTTCCGTCTATGGCTACACCTTC. Translating it yields CASSAQGSVYGYTF.

The V gene is TRBV5-6, the J gene TRBJ2-2; 8 bases are a match to TRBD1. The CDR3 sequence is 15 residues long. Germline CDR1 SGHDT, CDR2 YYEEEE. Trimming cost V 4 bases and J 2 bases; bases outside gene matches: 4. DNA for the CDR3: TGTGCCAGCAGCGTACAGGGGGTAAACACCGGGGAGCTGTTTTTT. This gives the protein CASSVQGVNTGELFF.

V is TRBV19 and J is TRBJ1-2; 11 nucleotides agree with TRBD1. Germline assignment: CDR1 LNHDA and CDR2 SQIVND (reference sequence). V was clipped by 4 bases and J by 5 bases; unmatched bases: 3. This CDR3 comprises 14 residues. The CDR3 reads CASSRGQGVYGYTF. CDR3 sequence (DNA): TGTGCCAGTAGTAGGGGACAGGGGGTTTATGGCTACACCTTC.

The chain is built from TRBV7-2 and TRBJ1-5; 9 bases line up with TRBD1. The germline gives CDR1 SGHTA, CDR2 FQGNSA. V lost 5 bases and J lost 5; bases outside the gene matches: 13. This CDR3 has 17 residues. CDR3 DNA sequence: TGTGCCAGCAGCCGTTCTCTGGGACAGGGAAAAGATCAGCCCCAGCATTTT. This encodes CASSRSLGQGKDQPQHF.

The chain employs TRBV7-2 and TRBJ1-5, with a possible D match to TRBD1 (6 bases). From germline, CDR1 is SGHTA and CDR2 FQGNSA. The ends were cut back, 5 bases at V and 3 bases at J, with 14 bases in the middle. The CDR3 contains 15 residues. The CDR3 DNA is TGTGCCAGCAGCGCCGGACAGCGCACCAATCAGCCCCAGCATTTT. It is translated as CASSAGQRTNQPQHF.

V and J are TRBV6-1 and TRBJ2-5; TRBD1 matches at 7 bases. CDR3 length equals 14 residues. Trimming removed 4 bases from V and 4 bases from J; junction bases left unmatched: 6. Germline V gene lookup returns CDR1 MNHNS and CDR2 SASEGT. The CDR3 nucleotides are TGTGCCAGCAGTGGAAACAGGGGAGTAGAGACCCAGTACTTC. This translates into CASSGNRGVETQYF.

The rearrangement links TRBV2 to TRBJ1-2; weak D call: TRBD1 (6 bases). V shed 0 bases and J shed 8 bases, with 13 bases lying between them. The V gene's germline CDR1 is SNHLY and CDR2 FYNNEI. CDR3 length: 14 residues. The CDR3 nucleotides are TGTGCCAGCAGTGAAGCCCGGACAGTGACGGGCTACACCTTC. Its translation: CASSEARTVTGYTF.

The chain uses TRBV10-3 and TRBJ2-7; TRBD2 matches at 7 bases. This CDR3 has 16 residues. CDR1 is ENHRY and CDR2 is SYGVKD in the germline V gene. V was pared by 8 bases and J by 3 bases, with 16 bases of the junction left unmatched. CDR3 region: CAIGASGSGNFYEQYF. The CDR3 region has the DNA TGTGCCATCGGGGCCTCCGGAAGCGGGAATTTCTACGAGCAGTACTTC.

The chain combines TRBV11-3 with TRBJ2-1; D not resolved. Germline V lookup: CDR1 SGHNT, CDR2 YENEEA. The CDR3 length is 12 residues. V dropped 4 bases and J dropped 10 bases, with 11 bases sitting between them. CDR3 amino acids: CASSWLGREQFF. The CDR3 DNA is TGTGCCAGCAGCTGGCTGGGCCGCGAGCAGTTCTTC.

This clone was seen a handful of times. The genes are TRBV7-9 and TRBJ2-5; TRBD1 matches 9 bases. V gave up 5 bases and J gave up 11 bases; unmatched junction bases: 6. Germline V gene sequence: CDR1 SEHNR, CDR2 FQNEAQ (reference sequence). There are 12 residues in the CDR3. The CDR3 DNA sequence: TGTGCCAGCAGCACCAGACAGGGGGAGCAGTACTTC. Its translation: CASSTRQGEQYF.

The CDR3 is CASSRGTGREYTIYF. The CDR3 bases are TGTGCCAGCAGCCGCGGGACAGGGAGGGAATACACCATATATTTT. The rearrangement uses TRBV5-8 and TRBJ1-3, with TRBD1 matching 9 bases. From germline, CDR1 is SGHTS and CDR2 YDEGEE. The CDR3 runs 15 residues. V trimming: 4 bases; J trimming: 8 bases; junction bases outside the gene matches: 10.

The chain carries TRBV5-4 and TRBJ1-2, with TRBD1 matching over 8 bases. This CDR3 comprises 14 residues. CDR1 SGHNT and CDR2 YYREEE come from the germline V gene (reference sequence). The J segment lost 8 bases and the V segment lost 3 bases, leaving 9 bases of the junction unmatched. The CDR3 coding sequence is TGTGCCAGCAGCTCCGGACAGGGAAGGAACGGCTACACCTTC. It codes for CASSSGQGRNGYTF.

This clone was recorded a few times. The chain combines TRBV9 with TRBJ2-7; 8 bases are a match to TRBD2. CDR1 is SGDLS, CDR2 YYNGEE, per germline. The ends lost 1 base at V and 0 bases at J; junction bases unmatched: 3. The CDR3 has 15 residues. In DNA, the CDR3 is TGTGCCAGCAGCGTACAGAGCGGGGGCTCCTACGAGCAGTACTTC. This sequence encodes CASSVQSGGSYEQYF.

The rearrangement uses TRBV7-3 and TRBJ2-5; 7 positions agree with TRBD1. The CDR3 runs 16 residues. J lost 4 bases, V lost 5 bases, and 13 bases had no gene match. The germline CDR1 and CDR2 sequences are SGHTA and FQGTGA. Here the CDR3 reads CASSIGASPGGETQYF. The CDR3 nucleotides read TGTGCCAGCAGCATAGGGGCCTCACCAGGGGGAGAGACCCAGTACTTC.

This clone was seen more than once but under ten times. V usage is TRBV14 and J usage is TRBJ2-5; D is uncertain. This CDR3 spans 13 amino acids. V was shortened by 5 bases and J by 5 bases, with 12 bases between the two germline ends. Looked up from germline, CDR1 is SGHDN and CDR2 is FVKESK. The DNA of the CDR3 is TGTGCCAGCAGCGACCGGGTGAAGGAGACCCAGTACTTC. Residues: CASSDRVKETQYF.